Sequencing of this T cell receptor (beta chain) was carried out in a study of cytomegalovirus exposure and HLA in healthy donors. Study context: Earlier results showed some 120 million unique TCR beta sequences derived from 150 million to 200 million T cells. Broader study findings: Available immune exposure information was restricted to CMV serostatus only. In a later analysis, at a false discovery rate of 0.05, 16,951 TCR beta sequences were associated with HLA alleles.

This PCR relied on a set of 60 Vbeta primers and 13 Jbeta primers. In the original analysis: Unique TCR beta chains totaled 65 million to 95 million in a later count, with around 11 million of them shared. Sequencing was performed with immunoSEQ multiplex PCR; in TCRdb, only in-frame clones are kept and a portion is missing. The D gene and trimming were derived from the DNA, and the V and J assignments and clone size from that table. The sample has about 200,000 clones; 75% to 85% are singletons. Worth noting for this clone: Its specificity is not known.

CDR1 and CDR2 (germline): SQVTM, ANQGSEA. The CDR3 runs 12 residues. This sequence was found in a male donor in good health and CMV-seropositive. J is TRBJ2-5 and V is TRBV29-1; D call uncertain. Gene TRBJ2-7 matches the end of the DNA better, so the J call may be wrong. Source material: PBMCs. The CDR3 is CSVGRSAYEQYF. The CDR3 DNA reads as TGCAGCGTTGGGCGGAGCGCCTACGAGCAGTACTTC.